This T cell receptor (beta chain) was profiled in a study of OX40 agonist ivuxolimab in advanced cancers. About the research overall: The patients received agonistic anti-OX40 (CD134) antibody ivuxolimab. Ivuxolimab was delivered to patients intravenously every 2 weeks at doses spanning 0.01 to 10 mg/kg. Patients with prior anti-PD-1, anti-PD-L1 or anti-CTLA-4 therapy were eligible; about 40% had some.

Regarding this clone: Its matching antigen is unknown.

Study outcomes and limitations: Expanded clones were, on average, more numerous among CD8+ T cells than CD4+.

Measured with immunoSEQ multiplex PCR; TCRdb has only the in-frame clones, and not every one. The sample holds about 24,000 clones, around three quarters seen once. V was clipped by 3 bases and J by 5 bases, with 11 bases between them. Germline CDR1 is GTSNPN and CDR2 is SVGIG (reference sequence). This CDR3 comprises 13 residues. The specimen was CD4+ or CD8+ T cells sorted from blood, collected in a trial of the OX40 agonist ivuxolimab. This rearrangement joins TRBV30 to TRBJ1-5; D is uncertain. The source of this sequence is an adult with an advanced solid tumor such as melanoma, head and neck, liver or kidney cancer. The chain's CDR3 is CAWREEEYQPQHF. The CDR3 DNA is TGTGCCTGGAGAGAGGAGGAGTATCAGCCCCAGCATTTT.